This T cell receptor beta chain stems from a study of monozygotic twins with inflammatory bowel disease. General study findings and limits: Clonotypes shared with others were fewer in IBD patients than in healthy twins, especially with disease activity. Resolution of different T cell subtypes was not achieved.

Researchers isolated total RNA from whole blood without sorting T cells. Using TCRalpha and TCRbeta cDNA, the researchers carried out two nested PCRs that lasted roughly 16 and 10 cycles. TCRdb re-called the 5' RACE reads; every CDR3 protein appears as one record, without DNA. Its listing shows 310,000 or so distinct CDR3 sequences. CDR1 SGHTA and CDR2 FQGNSA come from the germline V gene. This CDR3 contains 13 residues. As concerns this clonotype: What it binds is not known.

The J gene is TRBJ2-1, the V gene TRBV7-2. The sequenced material came from blood. This TCR derives from a human donor with ulcerative colitis or Crohn's disease, or a healthy co-twin of an affected twin (not recorded which). The CDR3 region is CASSFDPYNEQFF.